These 20 T cell receptor beta chains share one sample of origin, sequenced in a study of CD8 T cells in Susac syndrome. Reverse transcription of roughly 0.5 to 1 ug RNA used random hexamers. TCRdb processed the immunoSEQ multiplex PCR reads anew with MiXCR; each CDR3 protein has one entry. The data show about 180,000 distinct CDR3 sequences, 85% to 95% seen once. The sample comprised CD4+ T cells from PBMCs. These receptors all stem from a human donor with Susac syndrome.

The V gene is TRBV3-1, the J gene TRBJ2-5, with D unresolved. Trimming shortened V by 8 bases and J by 4 bases, and 5 bases separated the two germline ends. From germline, CDR1 is LGHDT and CDR2 YNNKEL (reference sequence). The CDR3 spans 10 residues. The CDR3 here is CASAPETQYF. In nucleotides, the CDR3 is TGTGCCAGCGCCCCAGAGACCCAGTACTTC.

V usage is TRBV12-3 or TRBV12-4 and J usage is TRBJ1-2, with D possibly matching TRBD1 (5 bases). The CDR3 consists of 13 residues. Between the trimmed V and J ends, which lost 6 bases and 1 base, there was a span of 9 bases. CDR3 in DNA: TGTGCCAGCAGCTGGGACGGTAACTATGGCTACACCTTC. It yields the protein CASSWDGNYGYTF.

V is TRBV30 and J is TRBJ2-2; D is perhaps TRBD1 (6 bases). The V and J ends lost 4 bases and 4 bases respectively, with 10 bases between them. The CDR3 totals 13 residues. Germline lookup yields CDR1 GTSNPN and CDR2 SVGIG (reference sequence). This CDR3 reads CAWNRVPTGELFF. The CDR3 nucleotides read TGTGCCTGGAACAGGGTCCCCACCGGGGAGCTGTTTTTT. Combining the CDR3 with reference TRBV30 and TRBJ2-2 gives the whole variable domain SQTIHQWPATLVQPVGSPLSLECTVEGTSNPNLYWYRQAAGRGLQLLFYSVGIGQISSEVPQNLSASRPQDRQFILSSKKLLLSDSGFYLCAWNRVPTGELFFGEGSRLTVL.

The J gene is TRBJ2-1, the V gene TRBV29-1; D remains ambiguous. There are 14 residues in the CDR3. V lost 5 bases, J lost 4 bases, and 15 bases lay in between. Germline V CDR1 and CDR2: SQVTM, ANQGSEA. CDR3 loop: CSVPLGKFYNEQFF. As DNA, the CDR3 is TGCAGCGTTCCTCTAGGTAAATTTTACAATGAGCAGTTCTTC.

This sequence joins TRBV12-3 or TRBV12-4 and TRBJ1-6; D gene ambiguous. V lost 1 base, J lost 0 bases, and 10 bases lay in between. This CDR3 is 17 amino acids long. CDR3 nucleotides: TGTGCCAGCAGTTTAGGCGCCGGAAGCTCCTATAATTCACCCCTCCACTTT. It is translated as CASSLGAGSSYNSPLHF.

The chain carries TRBV5-1 and TRBJ1-1; D is ambiguous. This CDR3 has 13 amino acids. V lost 1 base and J 7 bases, leaving 11 bases between the germline ends. Germline values: CDR1 SGHRS, CDR2 YFSETQ. CDR3 region: CASSLNGQSEAFF. CDR3 coding DNA: TGCGCCAGCAGCTTGAACGGGCAGAGTGAAGCTTTCTTT.

This chain uses TRBV5-6 with TRBJ1-3, with D possibly TRBD1 on 5 matching bases. CDR1 SGHDT and CDR2 YYEEEE come from the germline V gene. V was cut by 0 bases and J by 3 bases, with 13 bases left in between. This CDR3 is built from 16 residues. The DNA of the CDR3 is TGTGCCAGCAGCTTGGATTGGGGCGGAAATGGAAACACCATATATTTT. Translating it yields CASSLDWGGNGNTIYF. Using reference TRBV5-6 and TRBJ1-3 for the parts outside the CDR3, the full variable domain is DAGVTQSPTHLIKTRGQQVTLRCSPKSGHDTVSWYQQALGQGPQFIFQYYEEEERQRGNFPDRFSGHQFPNYSSELNVNALLLGDSALYLCASSLDWGGNGNTIYFGEGSWLTVV.

The genes are TRBV28 and TRBJ1-5; TRBD1 matches at 7 bases. V lost 10 bases and J lost 5; bases outside the gene matches: 8. The CDR3 runs 13 residues. Germline V gives CDR1 MDHEN, CDR2 SYDVKM. The CDR3 DNA reads as TGTGCCATCCGACCAGGGGGGGATCAGCCCCAGCATTTT. Encoded protein: CAIRPGGDQPQHF. The full variable domain, in which reference TRBV28 and TRBJ1-5 provide the parts outside the CDR3, is DVKVTQSSRYLVKRTGEKVFLECVQDMDHENMFWYRQDPGLGLRLIYFSYDVKMKEKGDIPEGYSVSREKKERFSLILESASTNQTSMYLCAIRPGGDQPQHFGDGTRLSIL.

The rearrangement links TRBV9 to TRBJ2-3, with 8 bases aligning to TRBD2. V was clipped by 4 bases and J by 2 bases; unmatched bases: 9. Looked up from germline, CDR1 is SGDLS and CDR2 is YYNGEE. The CDR3 spans 16 residues. CDR3 loop: CASSSGGDTSTDTQYF. The CDR3 DNA reads TGTGCCAGCAGCTCCGGGGGGGACACCTCCACAGATACGCAGTATTTT. Full variable domain (remainder filled in from reference TRBV9 and TRBJ2-3): DSGVTQTPKHLITATGQRVTLRCSPRSGDLSVYWYQQSLDQGLQFLIQYYNGEERAKGNILERFSAQQFPDLHSELNLSSLELGDSALYFCASSSGGDTSTDTQYFGPGTRLTVL.

The V call is TRBV5-8, the J call TRBJ1-4, with unresolved D. Germline lookup yields CDR1 SGHTS and CDR2 YDEGEE. Trimming took 2 bases from V and 6 from J, leaving 5 bases between them. The length of the CDR3 is 12 residues. In DNA form, the CDR3 reads TGTGCCAGCAGCTTAGAGTATGAAAAACTGTTTTTT. Translated, it gives CASSLEYEKLFF.

The chain employs TRBV2 and TRBJ1-1; D perhaps matches TRBD1 (6 bases). Germline V gives CDR1 SNHLY, CDR2 FYNNEI. The CDR3 has 14 residues. Trimming stripped 6 bases from V and 7 bases from J, with 18 bases between. The CDR3 nucleotides read TGTGCCAGCAGCGTGGACAGTTGGGGCGGTGAAGCTTTCTTT. Translated, it gives CASSVDSWGGEAFF.

V and J are TRBV20-1 and TRBJ2-1, with D hard to call. V was pared by 0 bases and J by 4 bases, with 10 bases between. This CDR3 is built from 14 residues. The germline V gene has CDR1 DFQATT and CDR2 SNEGSKA (reference sequence). The CDR3 DNA is TGCAGTGCTAGAGATCCCGGGCAGTACAATGAGCAGTTCTTC. This translates into CSARDPGQYNEQFF.

The chain has TRBV2 and TRBJ2-7, with 8 bases aligning to TRBD1. CDR1 is SNHLY and CDR2 is FYNNEI in the germline V gene. There are 13 residues in the CDR3. The ends lost 6 bases at V and 3 bases at J; junction bases unmatched: 4. The CDR3 spells CASSRGRIYEQYF. In nucleotides, the CDR3 is TGTGCCAGCAGCAGGGGGCGCATCTACGAGCAGTACTTC.

This clonotype was observed a single time. The genes are TRBV20-1 and TRBJ2-7; 7 bases map to TRBD1. Trimming cost V 5 bases and J 3 bases; bases outside gene matches: 13. Germline assignment: CDR1 DFQATT and CDR2 SNEGSKA (reference sequence). The CDR3 is 15 residues long. The chain's CDR3 is CSAPRLGQPDYEQYF. Written as DNA, the CDR3 is TGCAGTGCTCCAAGATTGGGACAGCCGGACTACGAGCAGTACTTC.

The CDR3 nucleotides are TGCAGTGCTACAGGGTATAATCAGCCCCAGCATTTT. This sequence encodes CSATGYNQPQHF. The V and J genes are TRBV20-1 and TRBJ1-5, with D perhaps TRBD1 (5 bases). Trimming stripped 4 bases from V and 4 bases from J, with 8 bases between. Germline V gene data show CDR1 as DFQATT and CDR2 as SNEGSKA (reference sequence). CDR3 length: 12 residues.

This chain uses TRBV28 with TRBJ2-6; D perhaps matches TRBD1 (5 bases). CDR3 size: 15 residues. The V end was cut by 3 bases, the J end by 4 bases, with 10 bases between. The germline V gene encodes CDR1 MDHEN and CDR2 SYDVKM. CDR3 residues: CASSFPGSGANVLTF. CDR3 in DNA: TGTGCCAGCAGTTTTCCAGGGTCAGGGGCCAACGTCCTGACTTTC. The entire variable domain, with the rest obtained from reference TRBV28 and TRBJ2-6, is as follows: DVKVTQSSRYLVKRTGEKVFLECVQDMDHENMFWYRQDPGLGLRLIYFSYDVKMKEKGDIPEGYSVSREKKERFSLILESASTNQTSMYLCASSFPGSGANVLTFGAGSRLTVL.

The gene calls are TRBV3-1 and TRBJ2-7, with 8 bases matching TRBD2. Trimming cost V 6 bases and J 5 bases; bases outside gene matches: 9. Germline V gives CDR1 LGHDT, CDR2 YNNKEL (reference sequence). This CDR3 is 14 amino acids long. The CDR3 DNA follows: TGTGCCAGCAGTGGAGCGGGAGCGGGGAACGAGCAGTACTTC. Translated: CASSGAGAGNEQYF.

The chain uses TRBV16 and TRBJ1-4; possibly TRBD1 for D (6 bases). V lost 7 bases and J 5 bases, leaving 11 bases between the germline ends. Germline lookup yields CDR1 KGHSY and CDR2 FQNENV. This CDR3 has 13 amino acids. The CDR3 coding sequence is TGTGCCAGCAACCGGGACAAAAATGAAAAACTGTTTTTT. Its protein product is CASNRDKNEKLFF.

The chain carries TRBV6-5 and TRBJ1-1, with a tentative D call TRBD1 (5 bases). The CDR3 extends over 11 amino acids. CDR1 and CDR2 from the germline V gene are MNHEY and SVGAGI. V was cut by 7 bases and J by 3 bases, with 6 bases left in between. The CDR3 sequence is CASMGHTEAFF. The CDR3 region has the DNA TGTGCCAGCATGGGGCACACTGAAGCTTTCTTT.

This chain joins TRBV11-2 and TRBJ2-3; D tentatively fits TRBD1 or TRBD2 (5 bases each). The CDR3 has 16 amino acids. Germline loops: CDR1 SGHAT, CDR2 FQNNGV. V was cut by 5 bases and J by 6 bases, with 21 bases left in between. In DNA form, the CDR3 reads TGTGCCAGCAGCGCCCCCGGGACCCTCAATTTCGATACGCAGTATTTT. Its translation is CASSAPGTLNFDTQYF.